The T cell receptor beta chain under discussion was sequenced for a study of T cell responses to AZD1222 COVID-19 vaccine. Study findings and constraints: The donors showed a predominance of white British ancestry and of females, with possible underestimation of clonal diversity.

TCRdb's copy holds only in-frame clones and misses some; the assay was immunoSEQ multiplex PCR. Of about 120,000 clones listed, 88% were seen once; the top ten hold approximately 9.6%. Comments on this clone: The antigen remains undetermined.

CDR1 is LNHNV and CDR2 is YYDKDF in the germline V gene (reference sequence). The CDR3 is 17 amino acids. Germline trimming cut 3 bases from V and 3 bases from J; bases unmatched to any gene: 8. This chain joins TRBV15 and TRBJ1-1; 12 bases match TRBD1. Specimen: peripheral blood, collected on day 0 of AZD1222 vaccination. The clonotype was recovered from an adult in good health. This chain's CDR3 is CATSSRDRGLGDTEAFF. In DNA form, the CDR3 reads TGTGCCACCAGCAGCCGGGACAGGGGGCTGGGAGACACTGAAGCTTTCTTT.